These 25 T cell receptor beta chains came from one sample sequenced in a study of blood T cells in healthy people across ages. Combining a sample-barcoded 5' primer with a J-beta primer mix, a second PCR ran for roughly 7 to 12 cycles. TCRdb called the 5' RACE reads again in MiXCR, with one record for every CDR3 protein. The sample shows about 1.4 million distinct CDR3 sequences, around 59% of them seen only once. Sequencing was performed on blood. Every receptor here comes from a man aged 18 to 35 in good health.

The rearrangement uses TRBV7-2 and TRBJ2-4; maybe TRBD1 (6 bases). The better agreement between TRBJ2-5 and the DNA end casts doubt on the J call. The CDR3 runs 14 residues. The germline V gene has CDR1 SGHTA and CDR2 FQGNSA. CDR3 in amino acids: CASSVETGQETQYF. For the CDR3, the DNA is TGTGCCAGCAGCGTAGAGACAGGACAAGAGACCCAGTACTTC.

The chain combines TRBV4-2 with TRBJ2-5; D possibly corresponds to TRBD2 (7 bases). This CDR3 comprises 16 residues. Germline V gives CDR1 LGHNA, CDR2 YNFKEQ. The germline V and J ends were trimmed by 4 bases and 5 bases, with 20 bases remaining between them. CDR3 sequence reads: CASSRGGSAGAETQYF. In nucleotides, the CDR3 is TGTGCCAGCAGCCGGGGGGGAAGCGCAGGGGCGGAGACCCAGTACTTC.

The chain recombines TRBV5-1 with TRBJ2-1, with D perhaps matching TRBD1 or TRBD2 (5 bases each). CDR1 is SGHRS and CDR2 is YFSETQ in the germline V gene. Between the trimmed V and J ends, which lost 1 base and 14 bases, there was a span of 16 bases. The CDR3 consists of 13 residues. The CDR3 region is CASSLRGDEHKFF. The CDR3 bases are TGCGCCAGCAGCTTGAGGGGAGATGAGCATAAGTTCTTC.

The rearrangement joins TRBV20-1 to TRBJ2-1; 7 nucleotides line up with TRBD1. V trimming: 3 bases; J trimming: 0 bases; junction bases outside the gene matches: 2. Germline V gives CDR1 DFQATT, CDR2 SNEGSKA (reference sequence). There are 14 residues in the CDR3. DNA for the CDR3: TGCAGTGCTAGTGGGACAGTCTCCTACAATGAGCAGTTCTTC. Its protein product is CSASGTVSYNEQFF.

J is TRBJ2-3 and V is TRBV20-1; TRBD1 agrees at 9 bases. CDR3 length: 16 amino acids. Germline V gives CDR1 DFQATT, CDR2 SNEGSKA (reference sequence). The J segment lost 11 bases and the V segment lost 3 bases, leaving 18 bases of the junction unmatched. CDR3 protein: CSASSGRQGVYNEQYF. The DNA of the CDR3 is TGCAGTGCTAGTTCAGGGAGACAGGGGGTCTACAATGAGCAGTATTTT.

The chain is built from TRBV4-2 and TRBJ1-2; D ambiguous. Germline values: CDR1 LGHNA, CDR2 YNFKEQ. V dropped 1 base and J dropped 6 bases, with 12 bases sitting between them. This CDR3 has 14 residues. The CDR3 loop reads CASSQGRGSHGYTF. For the CDR3, the DNA is TGTGCCAGCAGCCAAGGACGGGGTTCGCATGGCTACACCTTC.

The rearrangement uses TRBV3-1 and TRBJ2-7; D is uncertain. CDR1 is LGHDT, CDR2 YNNKEL, per germline (reference sequence). V was pared by 6 bases and J by 3 bases, with 15 bases between. The CDR3 consists of 14 residues. CDR3 in DNA: TGTGCCAGCAGACGCTCACAGTTCAGCTACGAGCAGTACTTC. Translated: CASRRSQFSYEQYF.

The V gene is TRBV9, the J gene TRBJ2-1; TRBD2 might be the D (6 bases). V was trimmed by 0 bases and J by 7 bases, leaving 17 bases between them. This CDR3 is built from 16 residues. The germline gives CDR1 SGDLS, CDR2 YYNGEE. CDR3 protein: CASSVAGRRVPNEQFF. In DNA, the CDR3 is TGTGCCAGCAGCGTAGCTGGGCGGAGGGTCCCAAATGAGCAGTTCTTC.

The chain uses TRBV2 and TRBJ2-1, with D uncertain. The CDR3 loop spans 15 amino acids. V was cut by 2 bases and J by 6 bases, with 14 bases left in between. Per the germline V gene, CDR1 is SNHLY and CDR2 is FYNNEI. The CDR3 loop reads CASSERKRSGNEQFF. The CDR3 coding sequence is TGTGCCAGCAGTGAACGGAAAAGGTCCGGCAATGAGCAGTTCTTC.

The sample holds a few counts of this clonotype. The genes are TRBV6-6 and TRBJ2-7; possible D gene TRBD1, 6 bases. V was cut by 5 bases and J by 3 bases, with 11 bases left in between. Per the germline V gene, CDR1 is MNHNY and CDR2 is SVGAGI (reference sequence). This CDR3 is built from 13 residues. The CDR3 DNA reads TGTGCCAGCAGTCGGGACATGAGCTACGAGCAGTACTTC. The encoded protein is CASSRDMSYEQYF.

The V and J genes are TRBV6-6 and TRBJ1-2; 7 bases fit TRBD1. V lost 4 bases, J lost 6 bases, and 8 bases stayed unmatched. Germline CDR1 and CDR2: MNHNY and SVGAGI (reference sequence). The CDR3 contains 14 residues. DNA for the CDR3: TGTGCCAGCAGTTCCCCGGACAGGTTCAATGGCTACACCTTC. Protein: CASSSPDRFNGYTF.

The J gene is TRBJ2-5, the V gene TRBV25-1, with no clear D. Germline V gene sequence: CDR1 MGHDK, CDR2 SYGVNS. The CDR3 spans 10 residues. Between the trimmed V and J ends, which lost 8 bases and 11 bases, there was a span of 12 bases. DNA for the CDR3: TGTGCCAGCGGTCCGTTGGGGCAGTACTTC. Translating gives CASGPLGQYF.

This rearrangement joins TRBV6-2 or TRBV6-3 to TRBJ2-5, with a weak D call TRBD2 (5 bases). Germline V gene sequence: CDR1 MNHEY, CDR2 SVGEGT. Deletions cut 0 bases from V and 5 bases from J, with 19 bases between. The CDR3 length is 17 residues. This CDR3 reads CASSYSKILAGWETQYF. The CDR3, as DNA: TGTGCCAGCAGTTACTCGAAAATTCTAGCCGGGTGGGAGACCCAGTACTTC.

This chain links TRBV12-3 or TRBV12-4 with TRBJ2-1; either TRBD1 or TRBD2 may supply D (5 bases each). The V end lost 7 bases, the J end lost 0 bases, and 10 bases lay between the germline ends. The CDR3 sequence is 14 residues long. CDR3 sequence: CASTSGSSYNEQFF. The CDR3 DNA reads as TGTGCCAGCACCTCAGGGAGCTCCTACAATGAGCAGTTCTTC.

The gene calls are TRBV6-1 and TRBJ2-3; the D gene is possibly TRBD1 (6 bases). The CDR3 runs 15 residues. Germline V CDR1 and CDR2: MNHNS, SASEGT. The V gene lost 7 bases and the J gene lost 1 base, with 15 bases spanning the gap. CDR3 DNA sequence: TGTGCCAGCATCCCCAGAGAGGGGGGCACAGATACGCAGTATTTT. As protein: CASIPREGGTDTQYF.

This clonotype was recorded a few times. The chain combines TRBV29-1 with TRBJ2-1; D not certain. CDR1 is SQVTM and CDR2 is ANQGSEA in the germline V gene. The CDR3 totals 15 residues. V lost 0 bases and J 1 base, leaving 10 bases between the germline ends. The CDR3 reads CSVEDVWGSYNEQFF. The CDR3 coding sequence is TGCAGCGTTGAAGATGTCTGGGGATCCTACAATGAGCAGTTCTTC.

A remark on this clonotype: The germline gene is not matched at one end of the junction; a read error may be the cause. The chain couples TRBV7-2 to TRBJ1-2; D is undetermined. Germline CDR1 reads SGHTA; CDR2 reads FQGNSA. CDR3 size: 14 residues. DNA for the CDR3: TGTGCCAGCAGCTACTGGGGTGACTCCTATGTCTACACCTTC. Encoded protein: CASSYWGDSYVYTF.

The V gene is TRBV5-5, the J gene TRBJ2-3; 10 bases are a match to TRBD1. This CDR3 region has 16 residues. The trim removed 0 bases at V and 3 bases at J, leaving 4 bases unmatched. Germline lookup yields CDR1 SGHKS and CDR2 YYEKEE (reference sequence). CDR3 sequence reads: CASSLADRGRTDTQYF. Here the CDR3 DNA reads TGTGCCAGCAGCTTGGCCGACAGGGGGCGAACAGATACGCAGTATTTT.

V gene TRBV20-1 combines with J gene TRBJ2-1; D possibly corresponds to TRBD1 (5 bases). The V end was cut by 6 bases, the J end by 7 bases, with 19 bases between. The CDR3 spans 14 residues. The germline V gene has CDR1 DFQATT and CDR2 SNEGSKA (reference sequence). The CDR3 region is CSAEGQGQLNEQFF. As DNA, the CDR3 is TGCAGTGCCGAAGGGCAGGGTCAATTGAATGAGCAGTTCTTC.

This chain joins TRBV12-3 or TRBV12-4 and TRBJ1-2; tentatively, D is TRBD1 (5 bases). The length of the CDR3 is 13 residues. The ends were cut back, 11 bases at V and 3 bases at J, with 16 bases in the middle. Here the CDR3 reads CAWSDSGDYGYTF. CDR3 DNA sequence: TGTGCCTGGAGTGACAGCGGGGACTATGGCTACACCTTC.

This clonotype was observed a few times. The V gene is TRBV29-1, the J gene TRBJ2-5; 7 bases are a match to TRBD1. V was clipped by 0 bases and J by 6 bases; unmatched bases: 13. CDR1 SQVTM and CDR2 ANQGSEA come from the germline V gene. The CDR3 extends over 16 amino acids. CDR3: CSVEDGRQGPTKTQYF. In DNA form, the CDR3 reads TGCAGCGTTGAAGATGGGAGACAGGGTCCTACGAAGACCCAGTACTTC.

This clonotype appeared a few times. V gene TRBV12-3 or TRBV12-4 combines with J gene TRBJ1-2; tentative D call: TRBD1 (6 bases). V gave up 6 bases and J gave up 4 bases, with 15 bases separating them. The CDR3 is made up of 14 amino acids. CDR3 bases: TGTGCCAGCAGCTTTTCCACGGACAGCTATGGCTACACCTTC. This translates into CASSFSTDSYGYTF.

The J gene is TRBJ1-6, the V gene TRBV4-2, with D tentatively TRBD1 (6 bases). The germline V gene has CDR1 LGHNA and CDR2 YNFKEQ. The length of the CDR3 is 14 residues. Deletions cut 4 bases from V and 7 bases from J, with 11 bases between. The CDR3 nucleotides are TGTGCCAGCAGCCGGGACAAAGGGAATTCACCCCTCCACTTT. Amino acids: CASSRDKGNSPLHF.

A remark on this clonotype: At one end the junction does not follow the germline gene, possibly because of a read error. The chain carries TRBV7-9 and TRBJ2-1; 10 bases are a match to TRBD2. Germline-derived CDR1 and CDR2 are SEHNR and FQNEAQ (reference sequence). The CDR3 has 15 residues. CDR3 nucleotides: TGTGCCAACAGCCGAAGCGGGGGGGCCGGCAATGAGCAGTTCTTC. Amino acids: CANSRSGGAGNEQFF. The variable domain in full, completed from reference TRBV7-9 and TRBJ2-1, reads DTGVSQNPRHKITKRGQNVTFRCDPISEHNRLYWYRQTLGQGPEFLTYFQNEAQLEKSRLLSDRFSAERPKGSFSTLEIQRTEQGDSAMYLCANSRSGGAGNEQFFGPGTRLTVL.

This rearrangement joins TRBV2 to TRBJ1-3, with D unclear. CDR3 length: 13 residues. V was pared by 9 bases and J by 0 bases, with 9 bases between. CDR1 and CDR2 from the germline V gene are SNHLY and FYNNEI. For the CDR3, the DNA is TGTGCCAGTTCTCGGAGCTCTGGAAACACCATATATTTT. It translates to CASSRSSGNTIYF. Looking up the rest from reference TRBV2 and TRBJ1-3 gives the full variable domain: EPEVTQTPSHQVTQMGQEVILRCVPISNHLYFYWYRQILGQKVEFLVSFYNNEISEKSEIFDDQFSVERPDGSNFTLKIRSTKLEDSAMYFCASSRSSGNTIYFGEGSWLTVV.